This T cell receptor (beta chain) appears in the sequencing data of a study of T cell responses to AZD1222 COVID-19 vaccine. Assay: immunoSEQ multiplex PCR; the TCRdb copy retains only in-frame clones and omits some. There are 150,000 to 200,000 clones in the sample; 85% to 90% occur only once, and roughly 4.3% lies in the top ten. Germline-derived CDR1 and CDR2 are MDHEN and SYDVKM. V gave up 6 bases and J gave up 7 bases; unmatched junction bases: 10. The CDR3 extends over 16 amino acids. As concerns this clone: Its target is not known.

Study outcomes and limitations: Two AZD1222 doses significantly raised spike-specific TCR breadth and depth over controls.

V is TRBV28 and J is TRBJ1-5; the match to TRBD1 covers 12 bases. This receptor was obtained from an adult who received the MenACWY meningococcal vaccine as a control. Sequencing used peripheral blood, obtained 28 days after the second dose of the MenACWY control vaccine. The CDR3 spells CASSPGTGGWLQPQHF. Written as DNA, the CDR3 is TGTGCCAGCAGCCCAGGGACAGGGGGCTGGCTGCAGCCCCAGCATTTT.